The rows below give T cell receptor beta chains drawn from one sample of a study of shared clonotypes between healthy human individuals. Sequencing was performed with immunoSEQ multiplex PCR; in TCRdb, only in-frame clones are kept and a portion is missing. This sample yields roughly 2.6 million clones, of which approximately 90% are seen a single time; 0.11% to 0.15% belongs to the top ten. The sequenced sample consisted of naive CD4+ T cells sorted from blood. These receptors were obtained from a man between 18 and 35 years old in good health. The conserved cysteine and the conserved F or W are not part of the CDR3 here.

TRBV11-2 | ASSRGRGNSPLH
TRBV5-1 | ASSLAGGAGETQY
TRBV7-3 | ASSSAGGRTDTQY
TRBV4-1 | ASSLPGIATNEKLF
TRBV28 | ASTLPQGAYGYT
TRBV19 | ASSIIGSYGYT
TRBV5-4 | ASSRDPLGEQY
TRBV5-1 | ASRRETGVMNTEAF
TRBV27 | ASRRTGVTGELF
TRBV5-1 | ASKLGGANYGYT
TRBV10-1 | ASSDPSGSTTDTQY
TRBV6-1 | ASSGGTLGVTEAF
TRBV5-5 | ASSLASGLGQPQH
TRBV10-3 | AISEAGGLGTDTQY
TRBV6-1 | ASRAGTTNYGYT
TRBV7-2 | ASSSQGADTGELF
TRBV7-9 | ASSGSEQY
TRBV6-1 | ASLGGRERGTEAF
TRBV5-1 | ASSLSVMGTEGEAF
TRBV5-8 | ASSLVSGRSNQPQH
TRBV7-9 | ASSLQADSYEQY
TRBV19 | ASTPQTDYNSPLH
TRBV2 | ASMDFRGYEQY
TRBV11-3 | ASSLSRGSHPETQY
TRBV5-1 | ASSRQLGGTEAF
TRBV6-4 | ASSENRDWDTGELF
TRBV5-1 | ASSLGEGQGGYEQY
TRBV4-1 | ASSQDTDRGTDTQY
TRBV4-1 | ASSHIRDTQY
TRBV18 | ASSPDRGHQPQH
TRBV11-2 | ASSLEGRTSSYNSPLH
TRBV19 | ASTATRPNTEAF
TRBV7-9 | ASSFDTDTQY
TRBV19 | ASSRDRVVYGYT
TRBV10-3 | AISAGTYGYT
TRBV2 | ASSLYRGYEQF
TRBV6-5 | ASSRLAGGLGEQY
TRBV18 | ASSPLGATNEKLF
TRBV7-9 | ASSQVQQY
TRBV10-3 | ATQAPAGETQY
TRBV7-2 | ASSPTGGLGYT
TRBV6-5 | ASSRGEGYT
TRBV19 | ASSIGNTEAF
TRBV2 | ASSVDLFSGNTIY
TRBV10-2 | ASSEIQHRPTDTQY
TRBV19 | ASIRVKGVANYGYT
TRBV18 | ASSPRDGYEQY
TRBV30 | AWSVPEGGVLDTEAF
TRBV14 | ASSLLDRALSSPLH
TRBV15 | ATSAQTGIEQY